This T cell receptor beta chain came from a study of CD8 T cells in ankylosing spondylitis. With 2 bases removed from V and 2 bases from J, the gap between germline ends came to 6 bases. This CDR3 has 13 residues. In germline, CDR1 is LGHDT, CDR2 YNNKEL (reference sequence). This clonotype was seen a handful of times. Antigen unknown. Making use of molecular barcodes, quantitative 5'-RACE generated TCR beta libraries. TCRdb reanalysed the 5' RACE reads using MiXCR and keeps one entry per CDR3 protein. The table includes a few hundred thousand distinct CDR3 sequences, over 15% detected once. Study outcomes and limitations: Researchers reportedly found disease-linked clones significantly enriched in matched ankylosing spondylitis synovial fluid. Characteristic of ankylosing spondylitis blood, it appeared, was a TCR beta motif comprising roughly 8 highly homologous variants. Disease-linked clones bore a CD8+ phenotype and were relatively rare in peripheral blood.

Sequenced input: blood, either unsorted or a sorted T cell fraction (not recorded which). The gene calls are TRBV3-1 and TRBJ1-1; D gene ambiguous. The TCR comes from a male donor with ankylosing spondylitis. CDR3 DNA sequence: TGTGCCAGCAGCCAACAGTATAACACTGAAGCTTTCTTT. Protein sequence: CASSQQYNTEAFF.